This note documents a single TCR beta chain sequence. This receptor's antigen is unknown. Base qualities were left out, and no much larger clone turns up one base away. These data belong to a study of beta chain features in type 1 diabetes (dated by TCRdb to the late 2010s). In the study overall: Mean age, gender distribution, total cell number and subset yield were not different between patients and healthy donors. The study compared TCRB repertoires of sorted circulating CD4+ T cell subsets between recently diagnosed type 1 diabetes patients and matched healthy donors. Regulatory and stem cell-like memory subsets were obtained from only 8 patients and about 8 healthy donors, while naive and central memory subsets were obtained from all 28 donors. A total of about 110,000,000 sorted cells were examined across all samples, and a strong correlation was observed between cell number per subset and RNA yield. Results the study describes overall, beyond this receptor: A moderate but significant shortening of TCRB CDR3 length was observed in type 1 diabetes patients in all four CD4+ subsets. PCR may preferentially amplify shorter templates, but because patient and control samples were amplified and corrected together, any resulting skew would affect both groups equally. Because small numbers of individuals were included in the HLA sub-analyses, any influence of HLA type on TCRB rearrangement was left unresolved. Sequencing cDNA rather than genomic DNA could over-represent highly expressing activated cells, although activation and CD3 levels did not differ between groups. Patients with type 1 diabetes made fewer insertions and deleted more nucleotides at VDJ recombination sites, implying thymic rearrangement abnormalities. The naive, central memory and regulatory TCRB repertoires appeared to resemble one another more closely among patients than among healthy donors.

The entire amount of isolated RNA was reverse transcribed using the High Capacity cDNA Reverse Transcription Kit, so the sequenced TCRB transcripts were expressed ones. Deep immunoSEQ sequencing was performed on naive, central memory and regulatory T cell samples, with an average of around 3.4 million total reads per sample. After sorted cells were lysed in RLT buffer, RNA was extracted with DNase-treated RNeasy Micro or Mini kits, with the choice depending on cell number. To prevent cross-contamination, every cell subset was processed on its own, while patient and healthy donor samples were processed together. The immunoSEQ multiplex PCR was used to amplify TCRB sequences from cDNA, yielding 87-bp fragments that span the CDR3 region. Sequencing of the amplicons was performed on the Illumina HiSeq platform. The source study handled its data this way. Synthetic template baselines were used to correct PCR bias computationally, reads within Hamming distance 2 were collapsed together, and singletons that could not be merged were discarded. Reads were aligned against IMGT to assign V, D and J genes, CDR3 length and insertions or deletions at six rearrangement sites. Within each subset, clonotype counts were normalized to sorted cell number, after which true diversity and Gini coefficients were computed with the tcR R package. Repertoire sharing was quantified using the overlap coefficient calculated on TCRB nucleotide sequences. The clones in this table, taken by TCRdb from immuneACCESS, are in-frame only. Not every clone is retained; where verified, under half of the shortfall comes from an unresolved V gene, and the cause of the rest is unknown. V and J calls and clone size come straight from that table; D and trimming were deduced from the DNA. The sample includes approximately 170,000 clones, with approximately 8.4% observed a single time. The ten largest account for about 0.5% of the sample.

The V end loses 6 bases and the J end loses 3 bases, and a stretch of 12 bases separates them. CDR1 and CDR2, looked up from the germline V gene, are KGHSH and LQKENI. Measured from the cysteine to the phenylalanine, the CDR3 is 14 residues long. The CDR3 DNA has 42 bases and is translated from base 1. From each donor, a single peripheral blood sample of about 120 mL on average was drawn into heparinised tubes. A BD FACSAria II and a panel including CD45RO, CCR7, CD25, CD127, CD95 and CD27 were used to sort naive, central memory, regulatory and stem cell-like memory CD4+ T cells. Every sorted population had a purity above 95%. PBMCs were separated immediately by Lymphoprep density gradient centrifugation and were stained directly, without being cultured. Samples were stained and sorted in pairs, with one healthy donor and one patient per experiment, so that batch effects were minimized.

The sequence joins TRBV18 to TRBJ2-1, with a weak D call of TRBD1 (6 bases match). The receptor comes from a man younger than 35 with type 1 diabetes. Sequencing input: central memory CD4+ T cells from blood. In nucleotides, the sequence is TGTGCCAGCTCCCTAGAGGGGGACTACAATGAGCAGTTCTTC. This is translated as CASSLEGDYNEQFF.